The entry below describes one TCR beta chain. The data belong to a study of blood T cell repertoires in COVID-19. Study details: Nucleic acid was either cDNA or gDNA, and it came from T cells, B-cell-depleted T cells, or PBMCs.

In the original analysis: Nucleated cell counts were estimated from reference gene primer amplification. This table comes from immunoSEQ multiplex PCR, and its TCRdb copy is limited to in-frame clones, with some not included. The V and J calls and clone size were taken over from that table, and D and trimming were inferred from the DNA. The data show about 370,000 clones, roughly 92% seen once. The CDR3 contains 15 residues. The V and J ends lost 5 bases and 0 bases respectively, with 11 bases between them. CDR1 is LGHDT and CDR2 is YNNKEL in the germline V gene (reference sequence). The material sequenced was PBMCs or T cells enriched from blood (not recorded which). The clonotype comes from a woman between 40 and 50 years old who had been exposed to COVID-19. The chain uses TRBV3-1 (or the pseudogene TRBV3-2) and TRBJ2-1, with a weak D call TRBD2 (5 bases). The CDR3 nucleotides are TGTGCCAGCAGCTCAAGGAGGAGCTCCTACAATGAGCAGTTCTTC. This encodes CASSSRRSSYNEQFF.